This T cell receptor beta chain is from a study of neoadjuvant nivolumab and ipilimumab in lung cancer. A remark on this clone: Its antigen is as yet unknown.

The method was immunoSEQ multiplex PCR; TCRdb's version includes in-frame clones alone and lacks a portion of them. The sample holds 45,000 to 55,000 clones; roughly 90% are singletons and the top ten take about 3.5%. Study-level findings and limits: From pretherapy to surgery, tumor richness and clonality rose with dual therapy.

The V end was cut by 1 base, the J end by 6 bases, with 16 bases between. Germline V gene data show CDR1 as GTSNPN and CDR2 as SVGIG (reference sequence). The CDR3 totals 15 residues. The input for sequencing was blood, taken before neoadjuvant nivolumab, alone or with ipilimumab. This rearrangement joins TRBV30 to TRBJ1-5; D is perhaps TRBD1 (5 bases). The origin of this receptor is an adult with non-small cell lung cancer. Some clones in this sample may be carry-over from other donors' samples. Here the CDR3 DNA reads TGTGCCTGGAGTGCCCCCGGGACTTTTGGTCAGCCCCAGCATTTT. The encoded protein is CAWSAPGTFGQPQHF.